The TCR beta chain described here comes from a study of shared clonotypes between healthy human individuals. General study points: Sampling involved blood alone; tissue repertoires likely differ. Sorted-subset sequencing was shown by rarefaction to be incomplete despite large depth.

The germline V gene has CDR1 MNHNY and CDR2 SVGAGI (reference sequence). This CDR3 has 15 amino acids. V lost 6 bases and J lost 4, with 13 bases in between. As concerns this clone: As yet, its antigen is unknown. This sample also contains other DNA sequences that code for the same CDR3.

Profiling relied on immunoSEQ multiplex PCR, and the TCRdb table lists in-frame clones only, not all of them. The table includes about 2 million clones, 90% to 95% detected once. This chain joins TRBV6-6 and TRBJ1-6, with D maybe TRBD1 (5 bases). This clonotype was obtained from a man between 18 and 35 years old in good health. The sample consisted of naive CD4+ T cells sorted from blood. Noted subset: CD45RA+ positively selected. CDR3 amino acids: CASRDGGSYNSPLHF. The CDR3 DNA is TGTGCCAGCAGGGACGGGGGGTCTTATAATTCACCCCTCCACTTT.